The following is a TCR beta chain sequence with its context. This sample was taken from a study of blood T cell repertoires in COVID-19. Study summary: The origin of the acute and convalescent COVID-19 samples was the United States, Italy and Spain. PBMCs, B-cell-depleted T cells, or T cells provided the cDNA or gDNA that made up the material.

In the authors' methods: Estimates of nucleated cell counts were drawn from the amplification of reference gene primers. Produced via immunoSEQ multiplex PCR; TCRdb's table is partial and in-frame only. That table is the source of V, J and clone size, and D and trimming were worked out from the DNA. The sample yields roughly 150,000 clones, less than 85% seen once. This CDR3 is 17 amino acids long. Deletions cut 2 bases from V and 4 bases from J, with 17 bases between. Germline V gene data show CDR1 as SGHTA and CDR2 as FQGNSA. Seattle patients were enrolled while actively infected and followed longitudinally.

The sequence was obtained from a woman aged 55-70 years with COVID-19, enrolled during active disease. The chain links TRBV7-2 to TRBJ2-2; a possible D gene is TRBD1 (6 bases). Sequenced input: peripheral blood. The CDR3 loop reads CASSLSGQGPLTGELFF. The CDR3 bases are TGTGCCAGCAGCTTAAGTGGTCAGGGGCCTCTCACCGGGGAGCTGTTTTTT.